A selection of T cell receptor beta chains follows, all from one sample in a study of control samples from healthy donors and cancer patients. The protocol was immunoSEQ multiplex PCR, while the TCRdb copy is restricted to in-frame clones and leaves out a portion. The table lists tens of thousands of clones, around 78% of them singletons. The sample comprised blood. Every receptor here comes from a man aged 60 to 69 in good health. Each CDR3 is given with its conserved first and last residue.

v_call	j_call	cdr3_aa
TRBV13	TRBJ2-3	CASRTATDTQYF
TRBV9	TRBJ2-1	CASSVGMSSYNEQFF
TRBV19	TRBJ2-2	CASSIFRDTGELFF
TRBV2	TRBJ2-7	CASQTSGLTYEQYF
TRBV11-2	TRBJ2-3	CASSRSTSPTDTQYF
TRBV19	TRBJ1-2	CASSPGGVSAYGYTF
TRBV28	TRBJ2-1	CASNFGRAVEQFF
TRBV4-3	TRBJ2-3	CASSQNPGDTQYF
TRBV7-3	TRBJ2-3	CASSLRGGGTDTQYF
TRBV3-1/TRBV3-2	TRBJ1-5	CASSSASLLQGLNQPQHF
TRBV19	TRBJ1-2	CASGTAGYTF
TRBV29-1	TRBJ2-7	CSVGGATYEQYF
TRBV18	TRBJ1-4	CASSRGRTGDEKLFF
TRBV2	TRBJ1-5	CASSETNQPQHF
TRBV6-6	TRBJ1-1	CASRETTEAFF
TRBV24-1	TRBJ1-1	CATSDAGINTEAFF
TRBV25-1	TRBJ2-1	CASSESSRGINNEQFF
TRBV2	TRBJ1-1	CASTDNLNTEAFF
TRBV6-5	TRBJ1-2	CASSTTGPFYGYTF
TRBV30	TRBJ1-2	CAWSVLPGGTTPYGYTF
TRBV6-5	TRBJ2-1	CASSYSEESSYNEQFF
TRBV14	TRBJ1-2	CASRPSGGATGGYTF
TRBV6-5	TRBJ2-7	CASSTGQGFSVEQYF
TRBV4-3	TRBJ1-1	CASSQDFMNTEAFF
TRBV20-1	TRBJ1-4	CSASMSSGGKLFF
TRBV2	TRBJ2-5	CASSEAWTRGGEETQYF
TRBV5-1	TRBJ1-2	CASRNGQGGNYGYTF
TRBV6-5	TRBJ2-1	CASSYSGRGRGEQFF
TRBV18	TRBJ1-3	CASSPRPLTYTIYF
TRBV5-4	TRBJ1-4	CASSLDTVATNEKLFF
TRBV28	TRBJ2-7	CASSSRWTSVYEQYF
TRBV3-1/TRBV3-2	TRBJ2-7	CASSQRTSIAYEQYF
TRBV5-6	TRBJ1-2	CASSLNRGRNTF
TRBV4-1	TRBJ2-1	CASSQDWVRARTNEQFF
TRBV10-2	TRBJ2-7	CASKSGTSYYYEQYF
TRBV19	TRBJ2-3	CASSKGWGQSFTDTQYF
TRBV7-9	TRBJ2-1	CASSGGPYNEQFF
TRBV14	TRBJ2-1	CASSEGGGSYNEQFF
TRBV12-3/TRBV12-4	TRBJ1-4	CASSPGVEKLFF
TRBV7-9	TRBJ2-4	CASSTGTYKNIQYF
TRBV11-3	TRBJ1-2	CASSPPRRSTNYGYTF
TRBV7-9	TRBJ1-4	CASSYGDRSNEKLFF
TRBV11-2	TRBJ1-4	CASSSGSAGKLFF
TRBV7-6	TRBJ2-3	CASSPIPTDTQYF
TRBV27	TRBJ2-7	CASSFMWGDEQYF
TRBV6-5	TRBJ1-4	CASSYRGIANEKLFF
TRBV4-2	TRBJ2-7	CASKPGGRAGEQYF
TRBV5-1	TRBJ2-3	CASSLESGSTDTQYF
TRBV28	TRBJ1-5	CASSLGDLRGDQPQHF
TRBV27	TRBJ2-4	CASSRTGQTGLSKNIQYF
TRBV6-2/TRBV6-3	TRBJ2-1	CASSYERGIRNEQFF
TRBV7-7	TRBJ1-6	CASGQDYNSPLHF
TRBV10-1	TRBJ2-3	CASSSQSDTQYF
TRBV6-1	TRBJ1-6	CASSDGQGGNSPLHF
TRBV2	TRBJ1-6	CASISNRGARSPLHF
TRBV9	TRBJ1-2	CASSVGVNNYGYTF
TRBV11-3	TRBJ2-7	CASSLDARSSYEQYF
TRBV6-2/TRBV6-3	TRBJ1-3	CASSYSPSHRGGNTIYF